Each of the 29 T cell receptor beta chains below was sequenced from the same sample in a study of blood T cell repertoires in COVID-19. Repertoires were generated with immunoSEQ multiplex PCR, while TCRdb's copy carries only in-frame clones and drops some. Counted here are about 430,000 clones, approximately 90% occurring once; the ten biggest clones make up 1.4% to 1.5%. Source material: PBMCs or T cells enriched from blood (not recorded which). All receptors derive from a woman younger than 30 who had been exposed to COVID-19.

The V call is TRBV6-2 or TRBV6-3, the J call TRBJ2-2; 7 bases match TRBD1. The ends lost 2 bases at V and 1 base at J; junction bases unmatched: 4. The CDR3 covers 16 residues. The germline gives CDR1 MNHEY, CDR2 SVGEGT. The CDR3 reads CASSYETGLNTGELFF. The CDR3 DNA reads as TGTGCCAGCAGTTACGAGACAGGGTTGAACACCGGGGAGCTGTTTTTT.

The chain is built from TRBV29-1 and TRBJ1-3, with a tentative D call TRBD1 (6 bases). With 3 bases removed from V and 8 bases from J, the gap between germline ends came to 14 bases. The CDR3 extends over 13 amino acids. The V gene's germline CDR1 is SQVTM and CDR2 ANQGSEA. The CDR3 nucleotides read TGCAGCGTTGAGGGGATACAGGGAGACACCATATATTTT. Protein sequence: CSVEGIQGDTIYF.

CDR3 loop: CASRRSSDYGEQYF. DNA of the CDR3: TGTGCCAGCAGGAGGTCATCGGATTATGGCGAGCAGTACTTC. The V call is TRBV6-5, the J call TRBJ2-7; D remains unclear. The V end was cut by 6 bases, the J end by 6 bases, with 18 bases between. This CDR3 spans 14 amino acids. Germline-derived CDR1 and CDR2 are MNHEY and SVGAGI.

The chain is built from TRBV19 and TRBJ2-3; D might be TRBD2 (6 bases). Trimming shortened V by 5 bases and J by 0 bases, and 15 bases separated the two germline ends. CDR1 and CDR2 from the germline V gene are LNHDA and SQIVND (reference sequence). The CDR3 sequence is 16 residues long. In DNA, the CDR3 is TGTGCCAGTAGTCCCAGACTCCGGGGGAGCACAGATACGCAGTATTTT. This gives the protein CASSPRLRGSTDTQYF.

V and J are TRBV25-1 and TRBJ1-5, with D hard to call. Between the trimmed V and J ends, which lost 8 bases and 0 bases, there was a span of 11 bases. From germline, CDR1 is MGHDK and CDR2 SYGVNS. The CDR3 contains 14 residues. For the CDR3, the DNA is TGTGCCAGCGCAGAACCTTATAGCAATCAGCCCCAGCATTTT. Translated, it gives CASAEPYSNQPQHF.

The chain joins TRBV13 to TRBJ2-7, with 8 bases fitting TRBD1. Germline lookup yields CDR1 PRHDT and CDR2 FYEKMQ (reference sequence). J gave up 5 bases and V 5 bases, and 11 bases lay outside the gene matches. This CDR3 has 15 residues. DNA of the CDR3: TGTGCCAGCAGCCCTAGGAGACAGGGGTCTGACGAGCAGTACTTC. Its translation: CASSPRRQGSDEQYF.

The chain has TRBV2 and TRBJ2-1; D may be TRBD1 (7 bases). Looked up from germline, CDR1 is SNHLY and CDR2 is FYNNEI. The V end lost 4 bases, the J end lost 12 bases, and 13 bases lay between the germline ends. The CDR3 length is 12 residues. The CDR3 DNA reads TGTGCCAGCAGTGGATACAGGGGAGGGCAGTTCTTC. This encodes CASSGYRGGQFF.

The gene calls are TRBV6-5 and TRBJ1-1, with 8 bases aligning to TRBD1. Per the germline V gene, CDR1 is MNHEY and CDR2 is SVGAGI. The CDR3 totals 14 residues. The V segment lost 7 bases and the J segment 5 bases; nucleotides outside the gene matches: 9. The CDR3 coding sequence is TGTGCCAGCAACCCAGGACAGGGACGAACTGAAGCTTTCTTT. This translates into CASNPGQGRTEAFF.

As to this clone: Germline and junction disagree at one end, which may indicate a read error. This chain joins TRBV29-1 and TRBJ2-7; 8 positions match TRBD1. CDR3 length equals 16 residues. Germline V gene data show CDR1 as SQVTM and CDR2 as ANQGSEA. The CDR3 nucleotides are TGCAGCGTCGAAGGGTACCGGGACAGGCCCCCCTACGAGCAGTACTTC. It specifies CSVEGYRDRPPYEQYF.

The rearrangement joins TRBV29-1 to TRBJ2-5; D may be TRBD1 (7 bases). The CDR3 has 12 residues. In germline, CDR1 is SQVTM, CDR2 ANQGSEA. The CDR3 is CRGGGEGETQYF. In DNA form, the CDR3 reads TGCAGAGGAGGGGGCGAAGGAGAGACCCAGTACTTC.

The J gene is TRBJ2-3, the V gene TRBV19; D call uncertain. The V and J ends lost 7 bases and 1 base respectively, with 9 bases between them. The CDR3 consists of 13 residues. Per germline, CDR1 LNHDA and CDR2 SQIVND (reference sequence). CDR3 DNA sequence: TGTGCCAGTATAAGATCGGGCACAGATACGCAGTATTTT. Amino acids: CASIRSGTDTQYF.

This rearrangement joins TRBV15 to TRBJ2-3, with 8 bases fitting TRBD2. Germline CDR1 and CDR2: LNHNV and YYDKDF (reference sequence). This CDR3 region has 15 residues. V dropped 3 bases and J dropped 6; count of bases not matched to a gene: 8. The CDR3 sequence: CATSSNLGLADTQYF. For the CDR3, the DNA is TGTGCCACCAGCAGCAACCTTGGACTAGCTGATACGCAGTATTTT.

This chain links TRBV7-8 with TRBJ2-3; tentatively, D is TRBD2 (5 bases). Trimming stripped 5 bases from V and 3 bases from J, with 12 bases between. This CDR3 is built from 14 residues. Germline V gene lookup returns CDR1 SGHVS and CDR2 FQNEAQ. CDR3 region: CASSAGRTTDTQYF. CDR3 DNA sequence: TGTGCCAGCAGCGCCGGACGGACTACAGATACGCAGTATTTT.

V usage is TRBV7-9 and J usage is TRBJ2-5; 11 nucleotides agree with TRBD2. The V gene's germline CDR1 is SEHNR and CDR2 FQNEAQ (reference sequence). V lost 5 bases to trimming and J lost 0 bases; unmatched junction nucleotides: 8. The CDR3 runs 17 residues. Written as DNA, the CDR3 is TGTGCCAGCAGCCCGAGGACTAGCGGGTTCGACCAAGAGACCCAGTACTTC. Its protein product is CASSPRTSGFDQETQYF.

The gene calls are TRBV5-1 and TRBJ2-3; D is perhaps TRBD2 (6 bases). Germline CDR1 reads SGHRS; CDR2 reads YFSETQ. V lost 1 base and J 3 bases, leaving 12 bases between the germline ends. This CDR3 is 15 amino acids long. CDR3 region: CASSLRRGGTDTQYF. The CDR3 nucleotides are TGCGCCAGCAGCTTGAGGAGGGGTGGAACAGATACGCAGTATTTT. Combining the CDR3 with reference TRBV5-1 and TRBJ2-3 gives the whole variable domain KAGVTQTPRYLIKTRGQQVTLSCSPISGHRSVSWYQQTPGQGLQFLFEYFSETQRNKGNFPGRFSGRQFSNSRSEMNVSTLELGDSALYLCASSLRRGGTDTQYFGPGTRLTVL.

CDR3 amino acids: CASSFLPGLAGDNEQFF. The CDR3 DNA sequence: TGTGCCAGCAGTTTTTTACCGGGACTAGCGGGAGACAATGAGCAGTTCTTC. This chain connects TRBV27 to TRBJ2-1, with 14 nucleotides matching TRBD2. This CDR3 is 17 amino acids long. The V and J ends lost 3 bases and 5 bases, in that order; junction bases with no gene match: 6. Germline V gene lookup returns CDR1 MNHEY and CDR2 SMNVEV (reference sequence).

J is TRBJ1-3 and V is TRBV5-1, with D possibly matching TRBD1 (6 bases). V dropped 4 bases and J dropped 0 bases, with 11 bases sitting between them. The germline V gene encodes CDR1 SGHRS and CDR2 YFSETQ. There are 15 residues in the CDR3. The CDR3: CASSADSSSGNTIYF. The CDR3 region has the DNA TGCGCCAGCAGCGCGGACAGTTCCTCTGGAAACACCATATATTTT.

This clone was recorded once. The chain is built from TRBV29-1 and TRBJ1-4; D unresolved. From germline, CDR1 is SQVTM and CDR2 ANQGSEA. The ends were cut back, 1 base at V and 7 bases at J, with 16 bases in the middle. The CDR3 extends over 15 amino acids. CDR3 residues: CSVEVWAAQSEKLFF. CDR3 nucleotide sequence: TGCAGCGTTGAAGTTTGGGCAGCTCAGAGTGAAAAACTGTTTTTT.

CDR3: CASSYGVGAYEQYF. The CDR3 bases are TGTGCCAGCAGTTACGGGGTGGGAGCCTACGAGCAGTACTTC. The rearrangement joins TRBV6-5 to TRBJ2-7; TRBD2 is a possible D gene (5 bases). The germline V gene encodes CDR1 MNHEY and CDR2 SVGAGI. The ends were cut back, 2 bases at V and 2 bases at J, with 10 bases in the middle. This CDR3 spans 14 amino acids.

The chain employs TRBV3-1 (or the pseudogene TRBV3-2) and TRBJ1-2, with 9 bases aligning to TRBD1. Per germline, CDR1 LGHDT and CDR2 YNNKEL (reference sequence). The CDR3 runs to 13 residues. V lost 4 bases to trimming and J lost 8 bases; unmatched junction nucleotides: 5. The DNA for the CDR3 is TGTGCCAGCAGCCCTAGGACAGGGGACGGCTACACCTTC. It is translated as CASSPRTGDGYTF.

The genes are TRBV27 and TRBJ2-5; D is possibly TRBD2 (5 bases). In germline, CDR1 is MNHEY, CDR2 SMNVEV (reference sequence). There are 14 residues in the CDR3. Trimming removed 2 bases from V and 2 bases from J, with 9 bases in between. The CDR3 here is CASSLIGIQETQYF. The CDR3 DNA reads TGTGCCAGCAGTTTAATCGGGATACAAGAGACCCAGTACTTC.

The chain recombines TRBV27 with TRBJ2-1, with D perhaps TRBD2 (5 bases). Germline values: CDR1 MNHEY, CDR2 SMNVEV (reference sequence). This CDR3 region has 13 residues. V lost 5 bases and J 3 bases, leaving 8 bases between the germline ends. In DNA, the CDR3 is TGTGCCAGCAGTCCTAGCATCTACAATGAGCAGTTCTTC. It codes for CASSPSIYNEQFF.

The chain combines TRBV3-1 (or the pseudogene TRBV3-2) with TRBJ1-6; 9 bases agree with TRBD1. The CDR3 has 15 amino acids. The J segment lost 7 bases and the V segment lost 6 bases, leaving 7 bases of the junction unmatched. The V gene's germline CDR1 is LGHDT and CDR2 YNNKEL (reference sequence). The CDR3 is CASRYRDRVNSPLHF. The CDR3 DNA sequence: TGTGCCAGCAGGTATAGGGACAGGGTGAATTCACCCCTCCACTTT.

The chain carries TRBV6-5 and TRBJ1-1; D not resolved. The CDR3 runs to 14 residues. Trimming pared 5 bases from V and 5 bases from J, leaving 15 bases between. Per germline, CDR1 MNHEY and CDR2 SVGAGI. The chain's CDR3 is CASSPEWVRTEAFF. The CDR3 coding sequence is TGTGCCAGCAGTCCTGAGTGGGTGAGGACTGAAGCTTTCTTT.

This clone was detected only once. This rearrangement joins TRBV24-1 to TRBJ2-5; 7 bases map to TRBD1. V gave up 3 bases and J gave up 1 base; unmatched junction bases: 4. This CDR3 has 15 residues. The germline V gene has CDR1 KGHDR and CDR2 SFDVKD. The CDR3 loop is CATSDLDRAQETQYF. In DNA form, the CDR3 reads TGTGCCACCAGTGATCTAGACAGGGCCCAAGAGACCCAGTACTTC.

The V call is TRBV3-1 (or the pseudogene TRBV3-2), the J call TRBJ2-7, with 8 bases that match TRBD2. Unmatched junction bases numbered 14, after V lost 2 bases and J lost 5 bases. In germline, CDR1 is LGHDT, CDR2 YNNKEL (reference sequence). CDR3 length equals 17 residues. The CDR3 DNA reads TGTGCCAGCAGCCAATCTGAGGTGATAGCGGGATGGGACGAGCAGTACTTC. The encoded protein is CASSQSEVIAGWDEQYF.

V is TRBV3-1 (or the pseudogene TRBV3-2) and J is TRBJ1-4, with D uncertain. Per germline, CDR1 LGHDT and CDR2 YNNKEL (reference sequence). The CDR3 runs to 15 residues. Between the trimmed V and J ends, which lost 0 bases and 7 bases, there was a span of 12 bases. The CDR3 sequence: CASSQEVIGGEKLFF. CDR3 nucleotides: TGTGCCAGCAGCCAAGAGGTGATAGGCGGTGAAAAACTGTTTTTT.

The chain recombines TRBV27 with TRBJ1-1, with 7 positions matching TRBD1. The germline CDR1 and CDR2 sequences are MNHEY and SMNVEV (reference sequence). J gave up 0 bases and V 5 bases, and 6 bases lay outside the gene matches. This CDR3 is 15 amino acids long. The CDR3 loop reads CASSPATGMNTEAFF. In DNA, the CDR3 is TGTGCCAGCAGTCCCGCGACAGGGATGAACACTGAAGCTTTCTTT.

This clone has only a few counts. The chain uses TRBV2 and TRBJ2-1; 14 bases map to TRBD2. The V gene's germline CDR1 is SNHLY and CDR2 FYNNEI. Germline trimming cut 6 bases from V and 6 bases from J; bases unmatched to any gene: 1. This CDR3 has 14 amino acids. The CDR3 spells CASRGTSGSNEQFF. CDR3 DNA sequence: TGTGCCAGCAGAGGGACTAGCGGGAGCAATGAGCAGTTCTTC.